Listed here are 18 T cell receptor beta chains from one sample, sequenced in a study of patients and donors after allogeneic stem cell transplantation. In TCRdb, the RT-PCR reads were re-called with MiXCR into one record per CDR3 protein. The table includes a few hundred thousand distinct CDR3 sequences, over 30% detected once. Sequences were obtained from blood, either unsorted or a sorted T cell fraction (not recorded which). The receptors here all came from a human donor who was either an allogeneic HSCT recipient or a stem cell or donor lymphocyte infusion donor (not recorded which). It is not recorded whose cells these are; they may come from a transplant donor.

This clonotype was observed a handful of times. The gene calls are TRBV4-3 and TRBJ1-4; TRBD1 matches 8 bases. The V gene's germline CDR1 is LGHNA and CDR2 YSLEER. The CDR3 has 16 amino acids. V lost 3 bases and J lost 7; bases outside the gene matches: 10. The CDR3 here is CASSQYPGGGSEKLFF. Here the CDR3 DNA reads TGCGCCAGCAGCCAGTATCCAGGGGGCGGAAGTGAAAAACTGTTTTTT.

A few counts support this clonotype. The rearrangement joins TRBV18 to TRBJ2-7; D uncertain. The germline CDR1 and CDR2 sequences are KGHSH and LQKENI. The germline V and J ends were trimmed by 0 bases and 7 bases, with 10 bases remaining between them. The CDR3 covers 13 residues. The CDR3 region is CASSPPEIREQYF. CDR3 coding DNA: TGTGCCAGCTCACCACCAGAGATTCGGGAGCAGTACTTC.

The gene calls are TRBV7-9 and TRBJ2-1; D gene uncertain. From germline, CDR1 is SEHNR and CDR2 FQNEAQ (reference sequence). This CDR3 is built from 12 residues. The ends were cut back, 2 bases at V and 10 bases at J, with 9 bases in the middle. The CDR3 DNA sequence: TGTGCCAGCAGCTTACAGTCCTGGGAGCAGTTCTTC. Amino acids: CASSLQSWEQFF.

This clonotype was detected many times. This rearrangement joins TRBV7-8 to TRBJ1-5; D perhaps matches TRBD1 (6 bases). This CDR3 is built from 16 residues. Per germline, CDR1 SGHVS and CDR2 FQNEAQ. Trimming took off 5 bases at V and 7 bases at J, with 21 bases between the two ends. CDR3 DNA sequence: TGTGCCAGCAGCACTAACCGGGACCAGGGGTTGCAGCCCCAGCATTTT. It translates to CASSTNRDQGLQPQHF.

V and J are TRBV12-3 or TRBV12-4 and TRBJ1-2; tentative D call: TRBD1 (6 bases). The V end lost 3 bases, the J end lost 0 bases, and 11 bases lay between the germline ends. The CDR3 is 15 amino acids. The CDR3 sequence: CASSLGEGANYGYTF. Here the CDR3 DNA reads TGTGCCAGCAGTTTGGGGGAGGGGGCTAACTATGGCTACACCTTC.

This clonotype has only a few counts. J is TRBJ1-6 and V is TRBV5-1; D is ambiguous. The CDR3 has 14 residues. V was cut by 3 bases and J by 3 bases, with 7 bases left in between. The germline gives CDR1 SGHRS, CDR2 YFSETQ. The CDR3 coding sequence is TGCGCCAGCAGCTCGGGCCTCTATAATTCACCCCTCCACTTT. It codes for CASSSGLYNSPLHF.

This rearrangement joins TRBV5-1 to TRBJ1-2; 9 bases fit TRBD1. The CDR3 loop spans 16 amino acids. Germline V gene sequence: CDR1 SGHRS, CDR2 YFSETQ. V lost 0 bases, J lost 4 bases, and 7 bases stayed unmatched. The CDR3 spells CASSLGQGEKRYGYTF. Written as DNA, the CDR3 is TGCGCCAGCAGCTTGGGACAGGGGGAGAAACGCTATGGCTACACCTTC.

Written as DNA, the CDR3 is TGTGCCACCAGTGATTCCCGAGGCAGGCCCAATGAGCAGTTCTTC. Its translation: CATSDSRGRPNEQFF. The chain couples TRBV24-1 to TRBJ2-1; D is ambiguous. Germline CDR1 KGHDR, CDR2 SFDVKD. The V end lost 2 bases, the J end lost 6 bases, and 13 bases lay between the germline ends. The CDR3 covers 15 residues.

This chain links TRBV2 with TRBJ1-5; D remains unclear. Per the germline V gene, CDR1 is SNHLY and CDR2 is FYNNEI. Trimming removed 3 bases at V and 1 base at J, with 7 bases between. The CDR3 totals 14 residues. This CDR3 reads CASSDVDSNQPQHF. CDR3 nucleotides: TGTGCCAGCAGTGACGTGGACAGCAATCAGCCCCAGCATTTT.

This chain links TRBV4-3 with TRBJ1-1; D call uncertain. Germline CDR1 and CDR2: LGHNA and YSLEER. This CDR3 has 15 amino acids. Trimming took off 0 bases at V and 1 base at J, with 9 bases between the two ends. The CDR3 loop is CASSQDFNRNTEAFF. The CDR3 DNA sequence: TGCGCCAGCAGCCAAGATTTCAATAGGAACACTGAAGCTTTCTTT.

V usage is TRBV4-1 and J usage is TRBJ1-1, with a weak D call TRBD1 (6 bases). The CDR3 sequence is 15 residues long. Germline V gene sequence: CDR1 MGHRA, CDR2 YSYEKL. The V gene lost 1 base and the J gene lost 4 bases, with 13 bases spanning the gap. CDR3 coding DNA: TGCGCCAGCAGCCAAGGCTGGGACACCGTCACTGAAGCTTTCTTT. Amino acids: CASSQGWDTVTEAFF.

The chain links TRBV21-1 to TRBJ2-7; TRBD2, the D gene given by the table, was not confirmed from the DNA. TRBV21-1 is described as a pseudogene. The CDR3 extends over 15 amino acids. Written as DNA, the CDR3 is TGTGCCAGCAGCAACAAGGCTAGCGGGTCCTACGAGCAGTACTTC. The encoded protein is CASSNKASGSYEQYF.

V gene TRBV5-1 combines with J gene TRBJ1-2; D is undetermined. This CDR3 contains 13 residues. The germline gives CDR1 SGHRS, CDR2 YFSETQ. The V and J ends lost 3 bases and 6 bases respectively, with 12 bases between them. CDR3 sequence (DNA): TGCGCCAGCAGCTCAGAGATACGGGATGGCTACACCTTC. It specifies CASSSEIRDGYTF.

The chain employs TRBV6-2 or TRBV6-3 and TRBJ1-5; D is unclear. Trimming left V 2 bases short and J 4 bases short, with 15 bases between. CDR1 and CDR2 from the germline V gene are MNHEY and SVGEGT. CDR3 size: 16 residues. CDR3 sequence: CASSYIERVGNQPQHF. CDR3 DNA sequence: TGTGCCAGCAGTTACATAGAGAGGGTAGGGAATCAGCCCCAGCATTTT.

In its sample, this clonotype was seen a few times. This chain uses TRBV2 with TRBJ1-2; D gene ambiguous. V lost 2 bases, J lost 0 bases, and 10 bases lay in between. This CDR3 is 15 amino acids long. CDR1 is SNHLY, CDR2 FYNNEI, per germline. CDR3 coding DNA: TGTGCCAGCAGTGAACAGTCGTTAGCTAACTATGGCTACACCTTC. This sequence encodes CASSEQSLANYGYTF.

V is TRBV20-1 and J is TRBJ1-2; TRBD1 agrees at 10 bases. Germline CDR1 DFQATT, CDR2 SNEGSKA (reference sequence). The CDR3 contains 15 residues. Losses at the gene ends were 2 bases for V and 2 bases for J; bases not matched to a gene: 5. CDR3 DNA sequence: TGCAGTGCTAGACGTTGGGACAGGGGCAACTATGGCTACACCTTC. This encodes CSARRWDRGNYGYTF.

This clonotype turned up a few times. The chain combines TRBV7-2 with TRBJ2-1, with TRBD1 matching over 7 bases. V was clipped by 0 bases and J by 4 bases; unmatched bases: 3. The CDR3 is 15 residues long. Germline V gene lookup returns CDR1 SGHTA and CDR2 FQGNSA. This chain's CDR3 is CASSLAGQAYNEQFF. The CDR3, as DNA: TGTGCCAGCAGCTTAGCTGGACAGGCATACAATGAGCAGTTCTTC.

The V gene is TRBV4-1, the J gene TRBJ1-2, with D unresolved. Trimming shortened V by 0 bases and J by 9 bases, and 11 bases separated the two germline ends. CDR3 length: 13 amino acids. In germline, CDR1 is MGHRA, CDR2 YSYEKL. CDR3 nucleotide sequence: TGCGCCAGCAGCCAAGATAGGGCAACAAGCTACACCTTC. It encodes CASSQDRATSYTF.